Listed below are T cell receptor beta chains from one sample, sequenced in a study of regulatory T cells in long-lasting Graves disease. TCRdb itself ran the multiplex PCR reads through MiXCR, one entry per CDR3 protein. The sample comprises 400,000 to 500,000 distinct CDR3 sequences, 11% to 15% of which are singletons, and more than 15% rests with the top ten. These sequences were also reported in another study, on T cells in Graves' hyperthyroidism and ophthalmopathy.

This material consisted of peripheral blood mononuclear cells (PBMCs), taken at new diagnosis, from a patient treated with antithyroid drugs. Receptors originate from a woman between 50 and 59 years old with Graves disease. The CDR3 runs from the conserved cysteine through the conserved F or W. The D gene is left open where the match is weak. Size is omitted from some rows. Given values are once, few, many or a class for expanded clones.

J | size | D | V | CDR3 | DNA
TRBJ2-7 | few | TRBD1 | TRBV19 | CASSKGQGAVGEQYF | TGTGCCAGTAGCAAGGGACAGGGGGCTGTCGGCGAGCAGTACTTC
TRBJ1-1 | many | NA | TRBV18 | CASSPGGIENTEAFF | TGTGCCAGCTCACCAGGAGGCATTGAGAACACTGAAGCTTTCTTT
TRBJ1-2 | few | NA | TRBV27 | CASSPDSSAIYGYTF | TGTGCCAGCAGTCCAGACAGCTCCGCGATCTATGGCTACACCTTC
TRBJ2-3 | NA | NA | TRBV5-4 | CASSLDPDVTDTQYF | TGTGCCAGCAGCTTGGACCCTGATGTCACAGATACGCAGTATTTT
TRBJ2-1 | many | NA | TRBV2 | CASIVTYNNEQFF | TGTGCCAGCATCGTAACTTATAACAATGAGCAGTTCTTC
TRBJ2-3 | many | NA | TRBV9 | CASSSWGGGTDTQYF | TGTGCCAGCAGCTCCTGGGGAGGCGGCACAGATACGCAGTATTTT
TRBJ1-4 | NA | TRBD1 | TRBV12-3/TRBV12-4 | CASSWWTGGDEKLFF | TGTGCCAGCAGTTGGTGGACAGGGGGGGATGAAAAACTGTTTTTT
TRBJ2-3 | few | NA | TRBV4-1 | CASSLPGAASTDTQYF | TGCGCCAGCAGCCTCCCCGGAGCGGCTAGCACAGATACGCAGTATTTT
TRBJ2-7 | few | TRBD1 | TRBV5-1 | CASRRGQDSSYEQYF | TGCGCCAGCAGAAGGGGACAGGACTCCTCCTACGAGCAGTACTTC
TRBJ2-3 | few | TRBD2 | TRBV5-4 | CASSLDGRQADTQYF | TGTGCCAGCAGCTTGGACGGGAGGCAGGCAGATACGCAGTATTTT
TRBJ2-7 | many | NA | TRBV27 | CASSLRSGFYEQYF | TGTGCCAGCAGTTTAAGATCGGGGTTCTACGAGCAGTACTTC
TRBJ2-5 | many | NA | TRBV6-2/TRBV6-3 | CASSSHLTGTETQYF | TGTGCCAGCAGTTCCCACTTGACAGGAACAGAGACCCAGTACTTC
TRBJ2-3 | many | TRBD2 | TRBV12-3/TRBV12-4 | CASSWGLATDTQYF | TGTGCCAGCAGTTGGGGACTAGCCACAGATACGCAGTATTTT
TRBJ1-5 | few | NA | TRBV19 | CASSIDFSEGGQQPQHF | TGTGCCAGTAGTATCGACTTTTCGGAAGGGGGACAACAGCCCCAGCATTTT
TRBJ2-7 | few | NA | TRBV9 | CASSVAGSLAYEQYF | TGTGCCAGCAGCGTAGCAGGGTCTCTTGCCTACGAGCAGTACTTC
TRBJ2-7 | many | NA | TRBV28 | CASTDMSYEQYF | TGTGCCAGCACAGACATGTCCTACGAGCAGTACTTC
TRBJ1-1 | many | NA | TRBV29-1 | CSVPGAETEAFF | TGCAGCGTTCCGGGGGCTGAAACTGAAGCTTTCTTT
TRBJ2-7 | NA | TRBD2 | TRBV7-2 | CASSLTSGYIYEQYF | TGTGCCAGCAGCTTAACTAGCGGGTATATTTACGAGCAGTACTTC
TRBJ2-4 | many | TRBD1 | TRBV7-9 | CASSNRDRGDIQYF | TGTGCCAGCAGCAACCGGGACAGGGGAGACATTCAGTACTTC
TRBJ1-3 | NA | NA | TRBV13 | CASSLSSGDGNTIYF | TGTGCCAGCAGCTTGTCATCAGGCGACGGAAACACCATATATTTT
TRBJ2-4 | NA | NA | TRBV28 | CASTEGGAKNIQYF | TGTGCCAGCACCGAGGGTGGGGCCAAAAACATTCAGTACTTC
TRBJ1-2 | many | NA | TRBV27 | CASSLRGPGNYGYTF | TGTGCCAGCAGTTTGAGAGGGCCTGGGAACTATGGCTACACCTTC
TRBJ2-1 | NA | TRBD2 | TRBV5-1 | CASSLEGSGRLRFF | TGCGCCAGCAGCTTGGAAGGTAGCGGGAGACTCAGGTTCTTC
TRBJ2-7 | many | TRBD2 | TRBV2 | CASSEATSGDPEQYF | TGTGCCAGCAGTGAAGCGACTAGCGGAGACCCCGAGCAGTACTTC
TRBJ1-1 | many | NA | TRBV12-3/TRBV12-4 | CASSLVGVGPTGGTEAFF | TGTGCCAGCAGTTTAGTTGGGGTTGGACCTACCGGAGGGACTGAAGCTTTCTTT
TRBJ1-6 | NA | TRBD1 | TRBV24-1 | CATSDGTGNSPLHF | TGTGCCACCAGTGACGGGACAGGAAATTCACCCCTCCACTTT
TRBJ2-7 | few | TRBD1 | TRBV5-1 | CASSLDPGTGSYEQYF | TGCGCCAGCAGCTTGGACCCCGGGACAGGATCCTACGAGCAGTACTTC
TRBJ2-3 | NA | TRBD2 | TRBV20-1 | CSALAGAGDTQYF | TGCAGTGCTCTAGCGGGAGCGGGAGATACGCAGTATTTT
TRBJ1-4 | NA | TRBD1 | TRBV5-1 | CASSNPRTGGVEKLFF | TGCGCCAGCAGCAACCCAAGGACAGGGGGCGTTGAAAAACTGTTTTTT
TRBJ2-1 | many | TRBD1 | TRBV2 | CASSVGTASTEGQFF | TGTGCCAGCAGTGTTGGGACAGCGAGTACCGAAGGGCAGTTCTTC
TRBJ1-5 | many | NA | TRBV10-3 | CAIRGSYSNQPQHF | TGTGCCATCAGGGGGAGTTATAGCAATCAGCCCCAGCATTTT
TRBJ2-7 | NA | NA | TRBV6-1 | CATEQVFEQYF | TGTGCCACAGAACAAGTATTCGAGCAGTACTTC
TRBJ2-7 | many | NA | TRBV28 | CASSLPSYEQYF | TGTGCCAGCAGTTTACCCTCCTACGAGCAGTACTTC
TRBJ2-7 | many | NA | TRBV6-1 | CASDPGQSYEQYF | TGTGCCAGCGACCCCGGACAGTCCTACGAGCAGTACTTC
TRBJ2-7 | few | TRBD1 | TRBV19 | CASSITGDSSYEQYF | TGTGCCAGTAGTATAACCGGGGACAGTTCCTACGAGCAGTACTTC
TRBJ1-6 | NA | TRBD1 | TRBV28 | CASSPSAGGNNSPLHF | TGTGCCAGCAGCCCCTCGGCAGGGGGCAATAATTCACCCCTCCACTTT
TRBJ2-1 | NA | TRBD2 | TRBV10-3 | CAAGTGLADSEQFF | TGTGCTGCGGGGACGGGACTAGCCGACAGTGAGCAGTTCTTC
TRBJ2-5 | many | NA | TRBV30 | CAWSVRWGGDGTQYF | TGTGCCTGGAGTGTCCGTTGGGGGGGCGATGGGACCCAGTACTTC
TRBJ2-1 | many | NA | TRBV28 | CASSLAPWAGRYNEQFF | TGTGCCAGCAGTTTGGCCCCGTGGGCAGGCCGTTACAATGAGCAGTTCTTC
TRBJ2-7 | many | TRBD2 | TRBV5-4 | CASSLAGRPSGPYEQYF | TGTGCCAGCAGCTTGGCCGGGCGGCCTAGCGGACCCTACGAGCAGTACTTC